A single T cell receptor (beta chain) is shown here with its context. The record originates from a study of T cells in tumors after PD-1 blockade. Data came from immunoSEQ multiplex PCR; TCRdb stores just in-frame clones and leaves some out. The data contain tens of thousands of clones, about 77% of them seen just once; the ten biggest clones take up 30% to 40%. V was shortened by 0 bases and J by 8 bases, with 4 bases between the two germline ends. The germline CDR1 and CDR2 sequences are WNHNN and SYGVQD (reference sequence). The CDR3 is made up of 12 amino acids. Sequencing used PBMCs, obtained before anti-PD-1 treatment. The rearrangement links TRBV10-1 to TRBJ1-4; D uncertain. The sequence derives from a human donor with basal cell carcinoma. CDR3 nucleotide sequence: TGCGCCAGCAGTGAGTCTTCCGAAAAACTGTTTTTT. Its translation: CASSESSEKLFF.